The clone carrying this T cell receptor (beta chain) has a count of ten or more. Its target is not known. Documented time point: pre-sensitization, week 0. Treatment noted: therapeutic diphenylcyclopropenone sensitization with weekly scalp DPC. The data originate from a study of human T cells and chemical hapten exposure. About the study: Patients having alopecia areata, totalis or universalis were mostly female.

CDR1 and CDR2 (germline): SQVTM, ANQGSEA. V shed 3 bases and J shed 0 bases, with 15 bases lying between them. The CDR3 loop spans 16 amino acids. Study-wide points: The study found that DPC sensitization did not change TCRs above 1 in 1000 frequency.

The study used a library that attached unique molecular identifiers to individual cDNA molecules. TCRdb analysed the RACE reads with MiXCR anew, one entry per CDR3 protein. The sample includes approximately 79,000 distinct CDR3 sequences, 8.5% of them seen just once. The chain links TRBV29-1 to TRBJ1-3; D remains ambiguous. Sequences were derived from whole blood, sampled in connection with sensitization to the hapten diphenylcyclopropenone (DPC). The source of this sequence is a middle-aged man with alopecia areata. Some clones in this sample may be carry-over from other donors' samples. The CDR3 protein is CSVDTRQSGSGNTIYF. CDR3 bases: TGCAGCGTTGATACCAGGCAGAGTGGCTCTGGAAACACCATATATTTT.